The 18 T cell receptor beta chains below come from one sample, sequenced in a study of T-cell memory formation after mild COVID-19. TCRdb re-called the 5' RACE reads with MiXCR, one entry per CDR3 protein. Of 150,000 to 200,000 distinct CDR3 sequences in the sample, 11% were seen once. The sample was PBMCs or a T cell subset sorted from them (not recorded which). The receptors originated from a man younger than 35 who had mild COVID-19 (a few samples of this study predate the infection). Cell type and time point are not known.

This clonotype was detected a few times. The rearrangement links TRBV12-3 or TRBV12-4 to TRBJ1-2; 8 bases fit TRBD1. This CDR3 is 16 amino acids long. V dropped 5 bases and J dropped 0; count of bases not matched to a gene: 8. CDR3 sequence (DNA): TGTGCCAGCAGTAGGACAGGGACTTACCCTAACTATGGCTACACCTTC. Protein product: CASSRTGTYPNYGYTF.

The V call is TRBV4-3, the J call TRBJ2-2; 9 nucleotides line up with TRBD2. Germline assignment: CDR1 LGHNA and CDR2 YSLEER. After removal of 5 bases from V and 5 bases from J, the junction contained 9 bases not matched to a gene. The CDR3 has 16 amino acids. CDR3 region: CASSRQAGGGTGELFF. CDR3 DNA sequence: TGCGCCAGCAGCAGACAAGCGGGGGGAGGAACCGGGGAGCTGTTTTTT.

The gene calls are TRBV24-1 and TRBJ1-1; 11 bases line up with TRBD1. The germline gives CDR1 KGHDR, CDR2 SFDVKD. The CDR3 loop spans 15 amino acids. J was trimmed by 12 bases and V by 2 bases; bases with no gene match: 10. The CDR3 sequence: CATSDSAGTGGTTFF. CDR3 DNA sequence: TGTGCCACCAGTGATTCCGCCGGGACAGGGGGGACCACTTTCTTT.

This clonotype has only a few counts. The V and J genes are TRBV25-1 and TRBJ2-1, with D tentatively TRBD1 (6 bases). Deletions cut 10 bases from V and 3 bases from J, with 19 bases between. Per the germline V gene, CDR1 is MGHDK and CDR2 is SYGVNS. The CDR3 is made up of 15 amino acids. As DNA, the CDR3 is TGTGCCACCCTCCGGGACACCCTTGGCTACAATGAGCAGTTCTTC. Its translation: CATLRDTLGYNEQFF. The whole variable domain, filled in from reference TRBV25-1 and TRBJ2-1, reads EADIYQTPRYLVIGTGKKITLECSQTMGHDKMYWYQQDPGMELHLIHYSYGVNSTEKGDLSSESTVSRIRTEHFPLTLESARPSHTSQYLCATLRDTLGYNEQFFGPGTRLTVL.

Here the CDR3 DNA reads TGCAGTGCTAGAGTCGGGGGGGCCTACAATGAGCAGTTCTTC. It is translated as CSARVGGAYNEQFF. V gene TRBV20-1 combines with J gene TRBJ2-1; 8 bases agree with TRBD2. The V gene's germline CDR1 is DFQATT and CDR2 SNEGSKA (reference sequence). This CDR3 is built from 14 residues. Trimming at V came to 1 base and at J to 2 bases, leaving 1 base not matched to a gene.

In this sample, this clonotype turned up a few times. The chain couples TRBV4-3 to TRBJ2-7, with a possible D match to TRBD2 (5 bases). Per the germline V gene, CDR1 is LGHNA and CDR2 is YSLEER. Trimming shortened V by 4 bases and J by 0 bases, and 7 bases separated the two germline ends. There are 13 residues in the CDR3. CDR3 in amino acids: CASSRGDSYEQYF. The CDR3 DNA is TGCGCCAGCAGCCGGGGAGACTCCTACGAGCAGTACTTC.

Ten or more counts support this clonotype. The CDR3, as DNA: TGCGCCAGCAGCGCTGAATTCACTGAAGCTTTCTTT. Translation: CASSAEFTEAFF. This chain links TRBV5-1 with TRBJ1-1; D gene unclear. The germline gives CDR1 SGHRS, CDR2 YFSETQ. This CDR3 comprises 12 residues. The germline V and J ends were trimmed by 4 bases and 4 bases, with 8 bases remaining between them.

This clonotype was found a few times. The J gene is TRBJ2-3, the V gene TRBV25-1; no clear D gene. The germline V gene has CDR1 MGHDK and CDR2 SYGVNS. The CDR3 contains 13 residues. V was cut by 2 bases and J by 8 bases, with 11 bases left in between. The CDR3 bases are TGTGCCAGCAGTGAACAATGGAGTGGTACGCAGTATTTT. Translated, it gives CASSEQWSGTQYF. Together with reference TRBV25-1 and TRBJ2-3, the CDR3 gives the full variable domain: EADIYQTPRYLVIGTGKKITLECSQTMGHDKMYWYQQDPGMELHLIHYSYGVNSTEKGDLSSESTVSRIRTEHFPLTLESARPSHTSQYLCASSEQWSGTQYFGPGTRLTVL.

The sample holds many counts of this clonotype. This sequence joins TRBV7-9 and TRBJ2-1; 9 bases agree with TRBD2. This CDR3 is 17 amino acids long. V dropped 2 bases and J dropped 3; count of bases not matched to a gene: 8. The V gene's germline CDR1 is SEHNR and CDR2 FQNEAQ (reference sequence). The CDR3 loop reads CASSLRLAGPVYNEQFF. The CDR3 nucleotides read TGTGCCAGCAGCTTAAGGCTAGCGGGGCCTGTCTACAATGAGCAGTTCTTC.

This clonotype appeared a few times. V is TRBV30 and J is TRBJ2-5; D possibly corresponds to TRBD2 (7 bases). V was shortened by 2 bases and J by 5 bases, with 12 bases between the two germline ends. CDR3 length equals 13 residues. CDR1 and CDR2 (germline): GTSNPN, SVGIG (reference sequence). The CDR3 sequence: CAWSPPGGETQYF. The CDR3 coding sequence is TGTGCCTGGAGTCCCCCGGGGGGCGAGACCCAGTACTTC.

This clonotype appeared many times. This chain uses TRBV12-3 or TRBV12-4 with TRBJ2-1; possible D gene TRBD2, 6 bases. This CDR3 comprises 14 residues. V was pared by 2 bases and J by 4 bases, with 9 bases between. CDR3 nucleotide sequence: TGTGCCAGCAGTTTAAGGGGACTTTACAATGAGCAGTTCTTC. It yields the protein CASSLRGLYNEQFF.

V gene TRBV9 combines with J gene TRBJ2-3; 12 positions match TRBD2. Germline V CDR1 and CDR2: SGDLS, YYNGEE. The CDR3 spans 15 residues. J was trimmed by 0 bases and V by 6 bases; bases with no gene match: 2. CDR3 amino acids: CASNLAGGSTDTQYF. The CDR3 DNA reads as TGTGCCAGCAACCTAGCGGGGGGGAGCACAGATACGCAGTATTTT.

In its sample, this clonotype was seen a few times. CDR3 DNA sequence: TGCAGTGCCGGACAGGGGTCGGGGTATGGCTACACCTTC. It codes for CSAGQGSGYGYTF. The chain couples TRBV20-1 to TRBJ1-2; 9 nucleotides align to TRBD1. Germline V gene sequence: CDR1 DFQATT, CDR2 SNEGSKA (reference sequence). J was trimmed by 5 bases and V by 6 bases; bases with no gene match: 7. This CDR3 comprises 13 residues.

The genes are TRBV29-1 and TRBJ1-2, with a weak D call TRBD1 (5 bases). Germline loops: CDR1 SQVTM, CDR2 ANQGSEA. The CDR3 is 14 residues long. V dropped 4 bases and J dropped 4 bases, with 16 bases sitting between them. CDR3 DNA: TGCAGCGTTGGAGAAACGGGGGGGGGCTATGGCTACACCTTC. It translates to CSVGETGGGYGYTF.

The J gene is TRBJ2-2, the V gene TRBV6-1, with 7 bases that match TRBD2. The CDR3 loop spans 17 amino acids. V shed 9 bases, J shed 3 bases, and the junction held 16 bases outside the gene matches. Germline V gene sequence: CDR1 MNHNS, CDR2 SASEGT. The CDR3 region is CASRLALDWAHTGELFF. Here the CDR3 DNA reads TGTGCCAGTCGACTAGCCTTAGATTGGGCCCACACCGGGGAGCTGTTTTTT.

Many counts were recorded for this clonotype. The chain carries TRBV5-1 and TRBJ2-2; D unclear. V dropped 4 bases and J dropped 1 base, with 8 bases sitting between them. Germline CDR1 SGHRS, CDR2 YFSETQ. The CDR3 length is 14 residues. The DNA of the CDR3 is TGCGCCAGCAGCCCAGGAATGAACACCGGGGAGCTGTTTTTT. It codes for CASSPGMNTGELFF. The whole variable domain, remainder taken from reference TRBV5-1 and TRBJ2-2, is KAGVTQTPRYLIKTRGQQVTLSCSPISGHRSVSWYQQTPGQGLQFLFEYFSETQRNKGNFPGRFSGRQFSNSRSEMNVSTLELGDSALYLCASSPGMNTGELFFGEGSRLTVL.

V is TRBV29-1 and J is TRBJ1-1; D might be TRBD1 (6 bases). Germline lookup yields CDR1 SQVTM and CDR2 ANQGSEA. The CDR3 loop spans 12 amino acids. Trimming stripped 5 bases from V and 5 bases from J, with 12 bases between. CDR3 bases: TGCAGCGTTATAGCCAGGGGAACTGAAGCTTTCTTT. Its protein product is CSVIARGTEAFF.

The genes are TRBV29-1 and TRBJ2-1; 9 nucleotides agree with TRBD1. Germline values: CDR1 SQVTM, CDR2 ANQGSEA. V shed 6 bases, J shed 2 bases, and the junction held 2 bases outside the gene matches. The CDR3 consists of 13 residues. CDR3 in amino acids: CSVRTGAYNEQFF. CDR3 nucleotides: TGCAGCGTAAGGACAGGGGCCTACAATGAGCAGTTCTTC.